This record concerns one TCR beta chain sequence. The sample is drawn from a study of graft-versus-host responses after intestinal transplantation. General observations from the study: Individuals carrying graft-donor T cell macrochimerism showed high graft-versus-host to host-versus-graft clonal ratios in allografts.

The germline gives CDR1 MNHNS, CDR2 SASEGT. With 6 bases clipped from V and 9 bases from J, the junction kept 11 bases outside the gene matches. This CDR3 has 14 amino acids. The authors seeded roughly 200,000 CFSE-labeled responder cells together with roughly 200,000 irradiated stimulator cells tagged with violet dye. TCRdb's table, derived via immunoSEQ multiplex PCR, lists solely in-frame clones and lacks some. The sample contains about 19,000 clones, around 33% of which appear only once. The sample in question was alloreactive CD4+ T cells from a mixed lymphocyte reaction culture, obtained before transplantation. This sample's subset: CFSE-low proliferating T cells sorted from approximately six-day pre-transplant mixed lymphocyte reaction (GvH or HvG direction). The chain links TRBV6-1 to TRBJ1-1; 9 nucleotides align to TRBD1. This TCR derives from a human patient who was an organ donor for intestinal transplantation. The CDR3 nucleotides read TGTGCCAGCAGCTGGGACAGGGAGTCAGGAAAAGCTTTCTTT. Its protein is CASSWDRESGKAFF.